Sequencing of this TCR beta chain was carried out in a study of control samples from healthy donors and cancer patients. The table came from immunoSEQ multiplex PCR; TCRdb's copy has only in-frame clones and leaves some out. The table has 5,500 to 7,500 clones, about 72% seen once; the top ten hold around 7%. Germline V gene sequence: CDR1 SNHLY, CDR2 FYNNEI. V was clipped by 8 bases and J by 4 bases, with 8 bases between them. The length of the CDR3 is 11 residues. The chain is built from TRBV2 and TRBJ1-2; perhaps TRBD1 as D (5 bases). This sequence was found in a male donor with melanoma. The sequenced material came from formalin-fixed, paraffin-embedded tissue. CDR3 sequence reads: CASVQGYGYTF. For the CDR3, the DNA is TGTGCCAGCGTGCAGGGCTATGGCTACACCTTC.